The clone carrying this T cell receptor (beta chain) was seen ten or more times. Naive CD8 libraries were made from roughly 21,000 to 960,000 sorted cells, and they used 10%, 30% or 50% RNA. The entry originates in a study of molecular identifiers for immune sequencing clone quantification. Germline CDR1 reads SGHDN; CDR2 reads FVKESK. This CDR3 region has 13 residues. Trimming took 5 bases from V and 5 from J; bases not matched to a gene: 5. With listed TCR primers and previously described methods, bulk TCR libraries were prepared. TCRdb reanalysed the PCR reads using MiXCR and keeps one entry per CDR3 protein. This table holds about 640,000 distinct CDR3 sequences, just under 20% found once.

The chain couples TRBV14 to TRBJ1-2, with TRBD1 identical over 7 bases. Sequenced: naive CD8+ T cells from blood, with Jurkat cell RNA spiked in. Described subset: FACS-sorted CD8+CD4-CCR7+CD45RA+ naive T cells. The receptor was isolated from a human donor in good health. Some libraries in this study had Jurkat cell RNA spiked in. CDR3 in DNA: TGTGCCAGCAGCTATGGACAGGAGTATGGCTACACCTTC. Its protein product is CASSYGQEYGYTF.